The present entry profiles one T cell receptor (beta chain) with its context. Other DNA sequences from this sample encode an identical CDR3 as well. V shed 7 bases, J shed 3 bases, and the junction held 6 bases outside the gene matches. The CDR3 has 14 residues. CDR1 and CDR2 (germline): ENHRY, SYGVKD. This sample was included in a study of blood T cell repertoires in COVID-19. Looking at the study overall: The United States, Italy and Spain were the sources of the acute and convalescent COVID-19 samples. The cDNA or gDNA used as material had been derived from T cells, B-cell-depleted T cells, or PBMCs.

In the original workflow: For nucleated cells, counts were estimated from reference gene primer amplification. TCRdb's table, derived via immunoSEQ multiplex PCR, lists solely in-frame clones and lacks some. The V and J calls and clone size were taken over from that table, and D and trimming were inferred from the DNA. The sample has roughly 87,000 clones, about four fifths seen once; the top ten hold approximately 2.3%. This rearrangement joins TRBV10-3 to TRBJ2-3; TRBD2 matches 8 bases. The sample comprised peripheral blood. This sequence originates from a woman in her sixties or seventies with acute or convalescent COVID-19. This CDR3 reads CAINSGGRTDTQYF. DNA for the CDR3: TGTGCCATCAATTCGGGGGGGCGAACAGATACGCAGTATTTT.